In its sample, the clone carrying this TCR beta chain was seen many times. Its antigen is not known. Germline CDR1 MNHNY, CDR2 SVGAGI (reference sequence). Trimming pared 2 bases from V and 2 bases from J, leaving 12 bases between. The CDR3 length is 15 residues. Amplification of ligated cDNA took four PCR rounds with SP2 and nested alpha and beta constant primers. MiXCR, run by TCRdb on the 5' RACE reads, gives a single entry per CDR3 protein. The data show about 57,000 distinct CDR3 sequences, around 8% seen once. TCR cDNA received a 3' ligated oligonucleotide that carried a UMI. Whole-blood samples were 2.5 to 3 ml of peripheral blood from healthy adult volunteers. Unsorted total RNA, 1 to 1000 ng, was DNase treated before reverse transcription. The source of the sample is a study of naive and memory T cell subsets. Findings and caveats of the study: TCR transcript changes with activation or differentiation may affect this RNA method.

This clonotype was obtained from a female donor in good health. The chain combines TRBV6-6 with TRBJ1-1, with D possibly TRBD1 on 5 matching bases. The chain's CDR3 is CASSYLGRANTEAFF. In nucleotides, the CDR3 is TGTGCCAGCAGTTACCTGGGCAGGGCCAACACTGAAGCTTTCTTT.